These 21 T cell receptor beta chains came from one sample sequenced in a study of T-cell reconstitution after alpha-beta-depleted transplantation in children. TCRbeta library preparation incorporated unique molecular identifiers. Each CDR3 protein is one row after TCRdb ran MiXCR on the PCR reads. The sample yields roughly 590,000 distinct CDR3 sequences, approximately 15% seen once. The sample was PBMCs from the stem cell graft donor, taken from the stem cell graft. These receptors all stem from a human donor who donated a stem cell graft to a child with acute myeloid leukemia.

The gene calls are TRBV21-1 and TRBJ2-2; the table names TRBD2, a call not compared with the DNA. TRBV21-1 is listed as a pseudogene. The CDR3 has 17 residues. CDR3 in DNA: TGTGCCAGCAGCAAAGTCCCAGCGGGGGAAGCGGCCGGGGAGCTGTTTTTT. This codes for CASSKVPAGEAAGELFF.

This clonotype has more than one count but fewer than ten. The gene calls are TRBV5-1 and TRBJ1-2; 9 bases fit TRBD1. CDR1 and CDR2 (germline): SGHRS, YFSETQ. With V trimmed by 4 bases and J by 4 bases, 11 bases remained unmatched. The CDR3 loop spans 16 amino acids. CDR3 bases: TGCGCCAGCAGCCTCGCCCTGGACAGGGGACCCTATGGCTACACCTTC. It yields the protein CASSLALDRGPYGYTF.

The V and J genes are TRBV7-9 and TRBJ1-1; D call uncertain. The CDR3 sequence is 15 residues long. Germline CDR1 reads SEHNR; CDR2 reads FQNEAQ (reference sequence). V was shortened by 1 base and J by 5 bases, with 14 bases between the two germline ends. The DNA for the CDR3 is TGTGCCAGCAGCTTAGGTTGGCTCGGTGTTACTGAAGCTTTCTTT. Translating gives CASSLGWLGVTEAFF. Full variable domain (rest looked up from reference TRBV7-9 and TRBJ1-1): DTGVSQNPRHKITKRGQNVTFRCDPISEHNRLYWYRQTLGQGPEFLTYFQNEAQLEKSRLLSDRFSAERPKGSFSTLEIQRTEQGDSAMYLCASSLGWLGVTEAFFGQGTRLTVV.

In this sample, this clonotype turned up many times. V and J are TRBV29-1 and TRBJ2-5; possible D gene TRBD2, 5 bases. Trimming left V 4 bases short and J 4 bases short, with 13 bases between. CDR1 is SQVTM and CDR2 is ANQGSEA in the germline V gene. CDR3 length equals 13 residues. CDR3: CSVGLASLETQYF. The CDR3 DNA is TGCAGCGTTGGGCTAGCTTCACTAGAGACCCAGTACTTC.

V and J are TRBV5-1 and TRBJ2-2; D perhaps matches TRBD2 (6 bases). V lost 4 bases to trimming and J lost 3 bases, with 10 bases between them. The CDR3 runs to 14 residues. Germline values: CDR1 SGHRS, CDR2 YFSETQ. Here the CDR3 reads CASSGGIYTGELFF. DNA of the CDR3: TGCGCCAGCAGCGGCGGGATTTACACCGGGGAGCTGTTTTTT.

This chain links TRBV5-1 with TRBJ1-1; no reliable D call. Germline V CDR1 and CDR2: SGHRS, YFSETQ. The CDR3 loop spans 15 amino acids. The V end lost 4 bases, the J end lost 5 bases, and 18 bases lay between the germline ends. The CDR3 DNA reads TGCGCCAGCAGCCCTGTTGGACCCGACGGAACTGAAGCTTTCTTT. Amino acids: CASSPVGPDGTEAFF.

This chain links TRBV20-1 with TRBJ2-1, with 7 bases identical to TRBD2. Trimming cost V 5 bases and J 1 base; bases outside gene matches: 14. Germline V gene lookup returns CDR1 DFQATT and CDR2 SNEGSKA (reference sequence). The CDR3 runs 17 residues. The CDR3 spells CSAARTAAGSSYNEQFF. The CDR3 DNA reads as TGCAGTGCTGCCAGAACCGCAGCGGGGTCGTCCTACAATGAGCAGTTCTTC.

In its sample, this clonotype was seen many times. V gene TRBV5-1 combines with J gene TRBJ2-1; D tentatively reads TRBD1 or TRBD2 (5 bases each). CDR1 is SGHRS and CDR2 is YFSETQ in the germline V gene. The CDR3 covers 12 residues. V dropped 3 bases and J dropped 8 bases, with 9 bases sitting between them. The chain's CDR3 is CASSWRGDEQFF. The DNA of the CDR3 is TGCGCCAGCAGCTGGAGAGGGGATGAGCAGTTCTTC.

This clonotype was seen ten or more times. V and J are TRBV6-1 and TRBJ2-7, with D possibly being TRBD2 (6 bases). V was shortened by 5 bases and J by 5 bases, with 19 bases between the two germline ends. CDR1 is MNHNS and CDR2 is SASEGT in the germline V gene. This CDR3 is 15 amino acids long. The CDR3 coding sequence is TGTGCCAGCAGTCGGTCGGAGGGGAGGTCCAACGAGCAGTACTTC. Its protein product is CASSRSEGRSNEQYF.

The chain couples TRBV20-1 to TRBJ1-5, with 8 bases that match TRBD1. CDR1 and CDR2 from the germline V gene are DFQATT and SNEGSKA (reference sequence). The junction had 15 bases not matched to a gene; V was cut back by 5 bases and J by 6 bases. The CDR3 sequence is 16 residues long. The CDR3 spells CSAAHEDRVGTQPQHF. The CDR3 bases are TGCAGTGCTGCCCATGAGGACAGGGTGGGCACTCAGCCCCAGCATTTT.

This clonotype was detected only a few times. This chain uses TRBV28 with TRBJ2-5; maybe TRBD1 (8 bases). Deletions cut 8 bases from V and 5 bases from J, with 12 bases between. Germline CDR1 is MDHEN and CDR2 is SYDVKM. CDR3 length equals 12 residues. CDR3 sequence: CASLQGGETQYF. CDR3 nucleotide sequence: TGTGCCAGCTTACAGGGGGGGGAGACCCAGTACTTC.

There are a few counts of this clonotype. This chain links TRBV5-1 with TRBJ2-1; perhaps D is TRBD1 or TRBD2 (5 bases each). The CDR3 covers 13 residues. The germline gives CDR1 SGHRS, CDR2 YFSETQ. V was trimmed by 2 bases and J by 8 bases, leaving 11 bases between them. The CDR3 sequence is CASSFGGVYEQFF. The CDR3 DNA is TGCGCCAGCAGCTTTGGGGGAGTATATGAGCAGTTCTTC.

This clonotype turned up a few times. J is TRBJ2-7 and V is TRBV6-1; D possibly matches TRBD1 or TRBD2 (5 bases each). Germline assignment: CDR1 MNHNS and CDR2 SASEGT. V was cut by 6 bases and J by 2 bases, with 14 bases left in between. The CDR3 is 14 amino acids. The CDR3 protein is CASSPGADAYEQYF. The CDR3 DNA reads TGTGCCAGCAGCCCCGGGGCAGATGCCTACGAGCAGTACTTC.

V gene TRBV10-2 combines with J gene TRBJ1-4; D is possibly TRBD1 (5 bases). Per germline, CDR1 WSHSY and CDR2 SAAADI. This CDR3 has 15 amino acids. V was cut by 6 bases and J by 12 bases, with 23 bases left in between. This CDR3 reads CASSLRWGTDSQLFF. In DNA, the CDR3 is TGCGCCAGCAGCCTTCGGTGGGGGACGGACTCGCAACTGTTTTTT.

This clonotype was observed a few times. The gene calls are TRBV2 and TRBJ2-3; D perhaps matches TRBD1 (5 bases). The V gene lost 3 bases and the J gene lost 2 bases, with 9 bases spanning the gap. The V gene's germline CDR1 is SNHLY and CDR2 FYNNEI. This CDR3 has 14 residues. CDR3 residues: CASSDGAPTDTQYF. Written as DNA, the CDR3 is TGTGCCAGCAGTGATGGGGCCCCCACAGATACGCAGTATTTT.

V is TRBV7-8 and J is TRBJ2-7; 9 bases line up with TRBD1. Germline V lookup: CDR1 SGHVS, CDR2 FQNEAQ. With 5 bases clipped from V and 2 bases from J, the junction kept 7 bases outside the gene matches. This CDR3 is 15 amino acids long. As DNA, the CDR3 is TGTGCCAGCAGCGAAGGGACAGGGCTTCCCTACGAGCAGTACGTC. Translated, it gives CASSEGTGLPYEQYV.

This clonotype was observed a few times. V gene TRBV15 combines with J gene TRBJ1-6, with D uncertain. Germline V gene data show CDR1 as LNHNV and CDR2 as YYDKDF (reference sequence). V was pared by 8 bases and J by 5 bases, with 13 bases between. This CDR3 spans 14 amino acids. CDR3 DNA sequence: TGTGCCACCGTCCGGGGAGGGAATAATTCACCCCTCCACTTT. Translating it yields CATVRGGNNSPLHF.

This chain joins TRBV21-1 and TRBJ2-7; TRBD2, the table's D call, was not compared with the DNA. TRBV21-1 constitutes a pseudogene. The CDR3 contains 15 residues. This CDR3 is CASSPPAGEPYEQYV. In DNA form, the CDR3 reads TGTGCCAGCAGCCCCCCAGCGGGGGAACCCTACGAGCAGTACGTC.

This clonotype came up many times. The chain links TRBV20-1 to TRBJ2-3; D could derive from TRBD1 or TRBD2 (7 bases each). Per germline, CDR1 DFQATT and CDR2 SNEGSKA (reference sequence). This CDR3 is 15 amino acids long. Trimming left V 3 bases short and J 5 bases short, with 18 bases between. The CDR3 here is CSASDRDPGGDTQYF. In nucleotides, the CDR3 is TGCAGTGCTAGCGACAGGGACCCGGGGGGAGATACGCAGTATTTT.

This clonotype was observed many times. This sequence joins TRBV7-2 and TRBJ2-1; tentative D call: TRBD2 (6 bases). CDR1 and CDR2 from the germline V gene are SGHTA and FQGNSA. V was shortened by 3 bases and J by 0 bases, with 9 bases between the two germline ends. The CDR3 runs 15 residues. CDR3 bases: TGTGCCAGCAGCTTTAGCGGCCTCTCCTACAATGAGCAGTTCTTC. Protein sequence: CASSFSGLSYNEQFF.

This clonotype appeared once. This clone may be a read error of a much larger clone one base away. The chain recombines TRBV4-3 with TRBJ2-1, with D perhaps matching TRBD1 or TRBD2 (5 bases each). The germline V gene encodes CDR1 LGHNA and CDR2 YSLEER. The CDR3 has 15 residues. V was shortened by 0 bases and J by 10 bases, with 16 bases between the two germline ends. CDR3: CASSQEVRGREEQFF. Here the CDR3 DNA reads TGCGCCAGCAGCCAAGAGGTCCGGGGCAGGGAGGAGCAGTTCTTC.